Reported below is one T cell receptor (beta chain). The antigen is not known. The sample originates from a study of CD8 T cells in ankylosing spondylitis. Study observations and caveats: Apparently characteristic of ankylosing spondylitis blood was a TCR beta motif (about 8 highly homologous variants).

This CDR3 is built from 12 residues. Trimming cost V 5 bases and J 3 bases, with 6 bases left between them. CDR1 is KGHDR, CDR2 SFDVKD, per germline. TCRdb passed the 5' RACE reads through MiXCR, listing each CDR3 protein once. The sample includes about 540,000 distinct CDR3 sequences, roughly 13% seen only once; the top ten take almost 7%. The sequence came from a male donor with ankylosing spondylitis. The chain uses TRBV24-1 and TRBJ1-2; possible D gene TRBD1, 5 bases. The sample was blood, either unsorted or a sorted T cell fraction (not recorded which). CDR3 in DNA: TGTGCCACCAGTGCGGGGGACTATGGCTACACCTTC. Amino acid sequence: CATSAGDYGYTF.